This passage covers 24 T cell receptor beta chains from one sample sequenced in a study of shared clonotypes between healthy human individuals. The method was immunoSEQ multiplex PCR; TCRdb's version includes in-frame clones alone and lacks a portion of them. The table lists more than 1.2 million clones, 98% of them singletons. Input material: naive CD4+ T cells sorted from blood. The subset is: CD45RA+ positively selected. These TCRs come from a young man in good health.

CDR3 amino acids: CASSLVGNAGEKLFF. The CDR3, as DNA: TGTGCCAGCAGCTTGGTGGGGAACGCCGGTGAAAAACTGTTTTTT. The chain couples TRBV5-4 to TRBJ1-4; D gene unclear. CDR1 is SGHNT, CDR2 YYREEE, per germline (reference sequence). Trimming took off 0 bases at V and 7 bases at J, with 13 bases between the two ends. The CDR3 runs 15 residues.

The chain employs TRBV6-1 and TRBJ1-1; D unresolved. CDR1 is MNHNS, CDR2 SASEGT, per germline. V dropped 3 bases and J dropped 5 bases, with 13 bases sitting between them. There are 14 residues in the CDR3. Here the CDR3 DNA reads TGTGCCAGCAGTGAGCGTCCGGAGGGAACTGAAGCTTTCTTT. Encoded protein: CASSERPEGTEAFF.

This clone was detected only once. The gene calls are TRBV9 and TRBJ2-5; 7 nucleotides line up with TRBD1. Germline-derived CDR1 and CDR2 are SGDLS and YYNGEE. The CDR3 is 14 amino acids. The V segment lost 4 bases and the J segment 2 bases; nucleotides outside the gene matches: 5. The CDR3, as DNA: TGTGCCAGCAGCAGGGGGCGAGGGCAAGAGACCCAGTACTTC. Translating gives CASSRGRGQETQYF.

CDR3 region: CASSPLTGVTTNNEQFF. In DNA, the CDR3 is TGTGCCAGCTCACCACTAACAGGGGTAACAACCAACAATGAGCAGTTCTTC. The V gene is TRBV18, the J gene TRBJ2-1, with TRBD1 identical over 7 bases. V lost 1 base to trimming and J lost 5 bases; unmatched junction nucleotides: 11. The CDR3 totals 17 residues. CDR1 and CDR2 (germline): KGHSH, LQKENI.

About this clone itself: Other DNA sequences within the sample encode an identical CDR3. The rearrangement joins TRBV5-1 to TRBJ2-5; 9 bases agree with TRBD1. The length of the CDR3 is 15 residues. Germline CDR1 is SGHRS and CDR2 is YFSETQ. V was clipped by 4 bases and J by 2 bases; unmatched bases: 6. The CDR3 DNA reads TGCGCCAGCAGCCTGGACAGGGGAGTTCAAGAGACCCAGTACTTC. Translating it yields CASSLDRGVQETQYF.

The chain is built from TRBV27 and TRBJ2-3; possible D gene TRBD1, 6 bases. V was pared by 2 bases and J by 2 bases, with 14 bases between. The CDR3 runs to 16 residues. CDR1 is MNHEY and CDR2 is SMNVEV in the germline V gene (reference sequence). CDR3 sequence reads: CASSLGPWDNTDTQYF. The CDR3 coding sequence is TGTGCCAGCAGTTTAGGTCCGTGGGACAACACAGATACGCAGTATTTT.

The V gene is TRBV4-2, the J gene TRBJ2-4, with D possibly matching TRBD1 (6 bases). There are 16 residues in the CDR3. Per germline, CDR1 LGHNA and CDR2 YNFKEQ. Trimming left V 3 bases short and J 6 bases short, with 18 bases between. Here the CDR3 reads CASSHFDRLAGNIQYF. The CDR3 nucleotides are TGTGCCAGCAGCCATTTCGACAGGCTAGCTGGAAACATTCAGTACTTC.

About this clone: The identical CDR3 is also encoded by other nucleotide sequences in the sample. This chain connects TRBV5-1 to TRBJ1-1; D is ambiguous. This CDR3 has 14 amino acids. CDR1 is SGHRS, CDR2 YFSETQ, per germline. Trimming left V 0 bases short and J 0 bases short, with 6 bases between. CDR3 sequence reads: CASSLGTMNTEAFF. Here the CDR3 DNA reads TGCGCCAGCAGCTTGGGAACCATGAACACTGAAGCTTTCTTT.

A note on this clone: Other DNA sequences in this sample translate to the same CDR3. The V call is TRBV7-9, the J call TRBJ2-7; 11 bases are a match to TRBD2. Germline V lookup: CDR1 SEHNR, CDR2 FQNEAQ (reference sequence). Unmatched junction bases numbered 10, after V lost 3 bases and J lost 0 bases. CDR3 size: 18 residues. In nucleotides, the CDR3 is TGTGCCAGCAGCTTGGGCGGCCTAGCGGGAGGCCCCTCCTACGAGCAGTACTTC. Residues: CASSLGGLAGGPSYEQYF. The variable domain in full, with the rest retrieved from reference TRBV7-9 and TRBJ2-7, is DTGVSQNPRHKITKRGQNVTFRCDPISEHNRLYWYRQTLGQGPEFLTYFQNEAQLEKSRLLSDRFSAERPKGSFSTLEIQRTEQGDSAMYLCASSLGGLAGGPSYEQYFGPGTRLTVT.

This clone has just one count. The rearrangement joins TRBV7-8 to TRBJ1-1; D call uncertain. The CDR3 totals 13 residues. The germline V gene has CDR1 SGHVS and CDR2 FQNEAQ. V gave up 2 bases and J gave up 3 bases, with 7 bases separating them. The CDR3 reads CASSLNPYTEAFF. The CDR3 DNA reads as TGTGCCAGCAGCTTAAACCCGTACACTGAAGCTTTCTTT.

The V gene is TRBV9, the J gene TRBJ1-1; no reliable D call. CDR1 and CDR2 (germline): SGDLS, YYNGEE. V lost 7 bases to trimming and J lost 6 bases, with 4 bases between them. The CDR3 contains 9 residues. The CDR3 nucleotides read TGTGCCAGCGAATCTGAAGCTTTCTTT. This translates into CASESEAFF. The whole variable domain, filled in from reference TRBV9 and TRBJ1-1, reads DSGVTQTPKHLITATGQRVTLRCSPRSGDLSVYWYQQSLDQGLQFLIQYYNGEERAKGNILERFSAQQFPDLHSELNLSSLELGDSALYFCASESEAFFGQGTRLTVV.

The gene calls are TRBV5-1 and TRBJ2-3; D not certain. Looked up from germline, CDR1 is SGHRS and CDR2 is YFSETQ. The CDR3 runs 13 residues. The V end was cut by 6 bases, the J end by 2 bases, with 10 bases between. In DNA form, the CDR3 reads TGCGCCAGCACATCGAGGACCACAGATACGCAGTATTTT. It translates to CASTSRTTDTQYF. Full variable domain (remainder filled in from reference TRBV5-1 and TRBJ2-3): KAGVTQTPRYLIKTRGQQVTLSCSPISGHRSVSWYQQTPGQGLQFLFEYFSETQRNKGNFPGRFSGRQFSNSRSEMNVSTLELGDSALYLCASTSRTTDTQYFGPGTRLTVL.

The chain recombines TRBV5-1 with TRBJ2-1; 11 nucleotides match TRBD2. Germline trimming cut 3 bases from V and 7 bases from J; bases unmatched to any gene: 12. This CDR3 spans 17 amino acids. Germline V lookup: CDR1 SGHRS, CDR2 YFSETQ. CDR3: CASSSQSSGRFTNEQFF. The CDR3 region has the DNA TGCGCCAGCAGCTCACAATCTAGCGGGAGGTTTACTAATGAGCAGTTCTTC.

This clone was detected only once. CDR3 DNA sequence: TGTGCCATTCCCGGTCGGCGGGGATCTGGGGCCAACGTCCTGACTTTC. Protein product: CAIPGRRGSGANVLTF. This chain links TRBV10-3 with TRBJ2-6, with a tentative D call TRBD2 (6 bases). There are 16 residues in the CDR3. CDR1 ENHRY and CDR2 SYGVKD come from the germline V gene. V was clipped by 9 bases and J by 1 base, with 16 bases between them.

The rearrangement joins TRBV5-1 to TRBJ2-2; D tentatively reads TRBD1 or TRBD2 (5 bases each). Per the germline V gene, CDR1 is SGHRS and CDR2 is YFSETQ. The CDR3 contains 17 residues. V lost 4 bases and J lost 3, with 19 bases in between. This CDR3 is CASSLQPGTEHTGELFF. The CDR3 DNA reads TGCGCCAGCAGCCTGCAGCCCGGGACCGAGCACACCGGGGAGCTGTTTTTT.

This clone showed up just once. The chain combines TRBV27 with TRBJ1-3; 8 bases agree with TRBD1. The length of the CDR3 is 17 residues. CDR1 and CDR2 from the germline V gene are MNHEY and SMNVEV (reference sequence). The V gene end was trimmed by 7 bases and the J gene end by 2 bases; junction bases not matched to a gene: 13. This CDR3 is CASTARADRAPGNTIYF. The CDR3 DNA follows: TGTGCCAGCACCGCTCGGGCGGACAGGGCGCCTGGAAACACCATATATTTT.

This chain uses TRBV2 with TRBJ2-7; D is ambiguous. The germline V gene has CDR1 SNHLY and CDR2 FYNNEI. This CDR3 spans 14 amino acids. The V and J ends lost 3 bases and 4 bases respectively, with 13 bases between them. The CDR3 is CASSDGGKFYEQYF. Written as DNA, the CDR3 is TGTGCCAGCAGTGATGGCGGCAAATTTTACGAGCAGTACTTC.

The chain links TRBV11-1 to TRBJ2-7; D perhaps matches TRBD2 (5 bases). This CDR3 spans 15 amino acids. V was trimmed by 4 bases and J by 3 bases, leaving 16 bases between them. Per the germline V gene, CDR1 is SGHAT and CDR2 is FQDESV (reference sequence). For the CDR3, the DNA is TGTGCCAGCAGCTCCCTGGCCCGGGGTTACTACGAGCAGTACTTC. Translating it yields CASSSLARGYYEQYF.

In its sample, this clone was seen once. The CDR3 spells CASGKGSTDTQYF. The CDR3 region has the DNA TGTGCCAGCGGGAAGGGAAGCACAGATACGCAGTATTTT. The chain is built from TRBV7-3 and TRBJ2-3; D gene unclear. The length of the CDR3 is 13 residues. CDR1 SGHTA and CDR2 FQGTGA come from the germline V gene. Trimming left V 8 bases short and J 0 bases short, with 9 bases between.

The rearrangement links TRBV18 to TRBJ2-7; 7 nucleotides match TRBD1. J was trimmed by 2 bases and V by 6 bases; bases with no gene match: 13. The CDR3 is 16 residues long. Germline loops: CDR1 KGHSH, CDR2 LQKENI. The CDR3 sequence: CASSNHRTGNTYEQYF. The CDR3 DNA reads TGTGCCAGCTCCAACCACAGGACAGGCAACACCTACGAGCAGTACTTC.

The V gene is TRBV18, the J gene TRBJ2-3, with D tentatively TRBD1 (6 bases). This CDR3 region has 14 residues. V shed 6 bases and J shed 2 bases, with 12 bases lying between them. Germline CDR1 KGHSH, CDR2 LQKENI. The CDR3 nucleotides read TGTGCCAGCTCGCGGACAGCACACACAGATACGCAGTATTTT. This sequence encodes CASSRTAHTDTQYF.

The rearrangement links TRBV30 to TRBJ2-7; 10 bases are shared with TRBD1. This CDR3 is 14 amino acids long. V trimming: 5 bases; J trimming: 2 bases; junction bases outside the gene matches: 6. Per the germline V gene, CDR1 is GTSNPN and CDR2 is SVGIG (reference sequence). CDR3 amino acids: CAWARQGAAYEQYF. The CDR3 DNA is TGTGCCTGGGCCCGACAGGGGGCGGCCTACGAGCAGTACTTC.

V usage is TRBV2 and J usage is TRBJ2-1, with 8 positions matching TRBD1. The ends lost 4 bases at V and 4 bases at J; junction bases unmatched: 15. The CDR3 spans 18 residues. The V gene's germline CDR1 is SNHLY and CDR2 FYNNEI. The CDR3 DNA reads TGTGCCAGCAGTGCGATATCAAAACAGGGGGGCCTATACAATGAGCAGTTCTTC. It codes for CASSAISKQGGLYNEQFF.

The CDR3 region has the DNA TGTGCCAGTAGTACCCTCCCGGGGGGGCCTGAAGCTTTCTTT. Translation gives CASSTLPGGPEAFF. The V call is TRBV19, the J call TRBJ1-1; the D gene is possibly TRBD1 (6 bases). In germline, CDR1 is LNHDA, CDR2 SQIVND (reference sequence). V dropped 4 bases and J dropped 6 bases, with 15 bases sitting between them. The CDR3 totals 14 residues.